This TCR beta chain stems from a study of blood T cells in healthy people across ages. General study points: When set beside aged donors, long-lived donors presented more naive CD4+ cells and higher diversity.

The CDR3 has 14 amino acids. V lost 7 bases and J lost 8; bases outside the gene matches: 11. Germline V CDR1 and CDR2: SGHRS, YFSETQ. As to this clonotype: The target antigen is unknown.

It was with a sample-barcoded 5' primer and a J-beta primer mix that a second PCR of roughly 7 to 12 cycles was run. TCRdb passed the 5' RACE reads through MiXCR, listing each CDR3 protein once. The table shows 1.5 million to 2 million distinct CDR3 sequences, with approximately 40% occurring only once. This receptor was obtained from a human donor in good health. The chain carries TRBV5-1 and TRBJ2-1; 8 bases agree with TRBD2. The sequenced material came from blood. The CDR3 sequence: CASRVGGAFYEQFF. The CDR3 nucleotides are TGCGCCAGCCGGGTCGGGGGGGCCTTTTATGAGCAGTTCTTC.